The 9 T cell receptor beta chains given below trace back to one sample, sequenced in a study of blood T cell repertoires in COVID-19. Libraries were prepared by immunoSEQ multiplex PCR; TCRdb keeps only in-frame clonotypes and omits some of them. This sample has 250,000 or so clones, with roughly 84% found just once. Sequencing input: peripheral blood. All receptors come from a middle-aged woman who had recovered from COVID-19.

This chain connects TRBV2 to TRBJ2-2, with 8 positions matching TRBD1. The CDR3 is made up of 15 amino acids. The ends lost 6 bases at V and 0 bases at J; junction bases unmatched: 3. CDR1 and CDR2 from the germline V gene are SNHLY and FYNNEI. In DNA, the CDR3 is TGTGCCAGCAGGGCGGACAGGGCGAACACCGGGGAGCTGTTTTTT. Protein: CASRADRANTGELFF.

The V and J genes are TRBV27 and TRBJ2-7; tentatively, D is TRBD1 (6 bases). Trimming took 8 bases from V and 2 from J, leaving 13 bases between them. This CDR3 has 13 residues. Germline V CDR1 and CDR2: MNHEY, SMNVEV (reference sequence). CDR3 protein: CASGNREPYEQYF. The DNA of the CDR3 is TGTGCCAGCGGAAACAGGGAACCCTACGAGCAGTACTTC.

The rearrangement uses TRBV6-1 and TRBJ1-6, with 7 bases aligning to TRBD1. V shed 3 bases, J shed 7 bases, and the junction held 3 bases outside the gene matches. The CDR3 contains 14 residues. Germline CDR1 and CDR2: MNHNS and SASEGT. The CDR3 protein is CASSDGQENSPLHF. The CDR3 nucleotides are TGTGCCAGCAGTGACGGACAGGAAAATTCACCCCTCCACTTT.

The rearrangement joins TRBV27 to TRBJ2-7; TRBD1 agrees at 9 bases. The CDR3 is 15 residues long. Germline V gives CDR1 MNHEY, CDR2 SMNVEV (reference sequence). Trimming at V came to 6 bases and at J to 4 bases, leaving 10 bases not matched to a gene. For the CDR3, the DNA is TGTGCCAGCAGCCTCTCGGGACAGGGTCGGTACGAGCAGTACTTC. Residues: CASSLSGQGRYEQYF.

CDR3 sequence reads: CASSKDRGRPMNTEAFF. The CDR3 DNA reads TGTGCCAGCAGCAAGGACAGGGGGCGACCCATGAACACTGAAGCTTTCTTT. J is TRBJ1-1 and V is TRBV21-1; the D call in the table, TRBD1, was not verified against the DNA. TRBV21-1 is an annotated pseudogene. This CDR3 has 17 residues.

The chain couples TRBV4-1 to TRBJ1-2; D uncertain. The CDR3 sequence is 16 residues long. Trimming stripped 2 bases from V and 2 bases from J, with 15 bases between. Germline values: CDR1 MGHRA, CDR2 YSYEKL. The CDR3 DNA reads TGCGCCAGCAGCCAACCCCTCAGCCTAGCCAACTATGGCTACACCTTC. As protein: CASSQPLSLANYGYTF.

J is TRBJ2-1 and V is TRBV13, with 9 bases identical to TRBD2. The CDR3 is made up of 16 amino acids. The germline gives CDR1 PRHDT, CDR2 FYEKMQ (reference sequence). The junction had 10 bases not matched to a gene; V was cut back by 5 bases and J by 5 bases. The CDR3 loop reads CASSPNKREADNEQFF. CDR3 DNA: TGTGCCAGCAGCCCGAACAAGCGGGAGGCAGACAATGAGCAGTTCTTC.

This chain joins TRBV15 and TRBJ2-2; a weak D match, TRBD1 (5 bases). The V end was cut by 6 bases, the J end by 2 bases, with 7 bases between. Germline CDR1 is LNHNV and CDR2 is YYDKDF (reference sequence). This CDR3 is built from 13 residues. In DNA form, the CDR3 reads TGTGCCACCAGGCAGGGCAACACCGGGGAGCTGTTTTTT. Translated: CATRQGNTGELFF. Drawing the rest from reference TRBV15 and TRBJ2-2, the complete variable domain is DAMVIQNPRYQVTQFGKPVTLSCSQTLNHNVMYWYQQKSSQAPKLLFHYYDKDFNNEADTPDNFQSRRPNTSFCFLDIRSPGLGDTAMYLCATRQGNTGELFFGEGSRLTVL.

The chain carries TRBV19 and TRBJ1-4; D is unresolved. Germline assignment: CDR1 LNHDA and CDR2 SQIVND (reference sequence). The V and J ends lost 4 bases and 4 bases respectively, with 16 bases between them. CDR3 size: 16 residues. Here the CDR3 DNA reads TGTGCCAGTAGTAGACCCCGGAGTCGGGTTAATGAAAAACTGTTTTTT. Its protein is CASSRPRSRVNEKLFF.